The 32 T cell receptor beta chains below were found in one sample sequenced in a study of T cells in Graves' hyperthyroidism and ophthalmopathy. TCR beta CDR3 regions were amplified from RNA transcripts. The HTBI primer set served for first-round RT-PCR of the TCR CDR3. TCRdb re-derived calls from the multiplex PCR reads in MiXCR, one entry per CDR3 protein. The repertoire holds around 720,000 distinct CDR3 sequences, with 35% as singletons. Sequencing was performed on blood. The origin of the receptors is a woman between 35 and 50 years old with Graves' hyperthyroidism.

This clonotype was detected only a few times. The chain uses TRBV27 and TRBJ1-5; D remains ambiguous. With 8 bases removed from V and 7 bases from J, the gap between germline ends came to 18 bases. Per germline, CDR1 MNHEY and CDR2 SMNVEV (reference sequence). The CDR3 consists of 14 residues. The CDR3 here is CASHPIDGSQPQHF. The CDR3 DNA sequence: TGTGCCAGCCACCCGATTGATGGGAGCCAGCCCCAGCATTTT.

The chain is built from TRBV3-1 and TRBJ2-7; perhaps D is TRBD1 or TRBD2 (6 bases each). V lost 4 bases and J lost 0, with 16 bases in between. Germline loops: CDR1 LGHDT, CDR2 YNNKEL (reference sequence). The CDR3 contains 16 residues. This CDR3 is CASSPGGGWGSYEQYF. CDR3 in DNA: TGTGCCAGCAGCCCCGGAGGGGGGTGGGGCTCCTACGAGCAGTACTTC.

J is TRBJ2-7 and V is TRBV20-1; perhaps D is TRBD1 or TRBD2 (6 bases each). This CDR3 is built from 17 residues. V dropped 0 bases and J dropped 2 bases, with 20 bases sitting between them. Germline V gene sequence: CDR1 DFQATT, CDR2 SNEGSKA (reference sequence). The CDR3 bases are TGCAGTGCTAGAGAGGGGGGCGGAGGCTTCGGTACCTACGAGCAGTACTTC. It yields the protein CSAREGGGGFGTYEQYF.

At least ten counts were recorded for this clonotype. The chain employs TRBV12-3 or TRBV12-4 and TRBJ2-5; D possibly corresponds to TRBD2 (5 bases). The length of the CDR3 is 13 residues. Trimming removed 6 bases at V and 2 bases at J, with 10 bases between. The CDR3: CASSPGIQETQYF. The DNA for the CDR3 is TGTGCCAGCAGCCCGGGGATTCAAGAGACCCAGTACTTC.

This clonotype was recorded many times. J is TRBJ1-2 and V is TRBV19; D is unclear. Germline values: CDR1 LNHDA, CDR2 SQIVND (reference sequence). The CDR3 spans 11 residues. Trimming pared 5 bases from V and 5 bases from J, leaving 6 bases between. CDR3 protein: CASSGEYGYTF. Here the CDR3 DNA reads TGTGCCAGTAGTGGGGAGTATGGCTACACCTTC.

A note on this clonotype: This may stem from a read error, because a much larger clone lies one nucleotide away. The chain uses TRBV7-2 and TRBJ1-1; no clear D. V was trimmed by 0 bases and J by 9 bases, leaving 5 bases between them. The germline CDR1 and CDR2 sequences are SGHTA and FQGNSA. The CDR3 runs to 11 residues. In nucleotides, the CDR3 is TGTGCCAGCAGCTTAGCTAAGAAAGCTTTCTTT. It translates to CASSLAKKAFF.

The sample holds many counts of this clonotype. The chain links TRBV4-2 to TRBJ1-1; D is uncertain. Germline-derived CDR1 and CDR2 are LGHNA and YNFKEQ. V lost 0 bases, J lost 11 bases, and 10 bases lay in between. The CDR3 loop spans 12 amino acids. The CDR3 bases are TGTGCCAGCAGCCAAGACCGGGGAATTGCTTTCTTT. This gives the protein CASSQDRGIAFF.

This clonotype was seen a few times. This rearrangement joins TRBV20-1 to TRBJ2-7; 11 bases are shared with TRBD2. The CDR3 has 15 amino acids. Germline V gives CDR1 DFQATT, CDR2 SNEGSKA (reference sequence). The V segment lost 1 base and the J segment 2 bases; nucleotides outside the gene matches: 4. DNA of the CDR3: TGCAGTGCTAGAGCGGGTAGCGGGAGGGCCTACGAGCAGTACTTC. It encodes CSARAGSGRAYEQYF.

This clonotype was observed many times. V usage is TRBV10-3 and J usage is TRBJ2-5; 8 bases agree with TRBD2. After removal of 3 bases from V and 4 bases from J, the junction contained 4 bases not matched to a gene. Germline CDR1 is ENHRY and CDR2 is SYGVKD. This CDR3 region has 14 residues. In DNA, the CDR3 is TGTGCCATCAGTGAAACGGGAGGGGGAGAGACCCAGTACTTC. Protein product: CAISETGGGETQYF.

V and J are TRBV4-3 and TRBJ2-1; the match to TRBD2 covers 7 bases. Germline CDR1 is LGHNA and CDR2 is YSLEER. The CDR3 extends over 16 amino acids. Germline trimming cut 1 base from V and 5 bases from J; bases unmatched to any gene: 8. CDR3 nucleotide sequence: TGCGCCAGCAGCCAAGTAGCCAGCGGGAATGACAATGAGCAGTTCTTC. Translated: CASSQVASGNDNEQFF.

The table lists this clonotype with many counts. The CDR3, as DNA: TGTGCCAGCAGCCAGGGTCACCAGGAGGGCCAGCCCCAGCATTTT. Amino acid sequence: CASSQGHQEGQPQHF. The chain uses TRBV9 and TRBJ1-5; TRBD1 is a possible D gene (5 bases). V was trimmed by 4 bases and J by 7 bases, leaving 18 bases between them. Germline-derived CDR1 and CDR2 are SGDLS and YYNGEE. The CDR3 runs to 15 residues.

This clonotype has a count of ten or more. The CDR3 region is CASSHTGEGNTEAFF. The CDR3 nucleotides are TGTGCCAGCAGCCACACAGGGGAGGGGAACACTGAAGCTTTCTTT. The chain is built from TRBV7-3 and TRBJ1-1; 7 bases fit TRBD1. The CDR3 runs to 15 residues. The V segment lost 5 bases and the J segment 1 base; nucleotides outside the gene matches: 7. The germline CDR1 and CDR2 sequences are SGHTA and FQGTGA.

The rearrangement links TRBV7-2 to TRBJ1-5, with a weak D call TRBD1 (5 bases). Between the trimmed V and J ends, which lost 6 bases and 4 bases, there was a span of 13 bases. The CDR3 length is 14 residues. Germline V gene data show CDR1 as SGHTA and CDR2 as FQGNSA. The CDR3 is CASRAFGGNQPQHF. As DNA, the CDR3 is TGTGCCAGCAGAGCATTTGGGGGGAATCAGCCCCAGCATTTT. Full variable domain (remainder filled in from reference TRBV7-2 and TRBJ1-5): GAGVSQSPSNKVTEKGKDVELRCDPISGHTALYWYRQSLGQGLEFLIYFQGNSAPDKSGLPSDRFSAERTGGSVSTLTIQRTQQEDSAVYLCASRAFGGNQPQHFGDGTRLSIL.

At least ten counts were recorded for this clonotype. The V call is TRBV5-1, the J call TRBJ2-7; 7 nucleotides align to TRBD2. The trim removed 3 bases at V and 3 bases at J, leaving 9 bases unmatched. Germline loops: CDR1 SGHRS, CDR2 YFSETQ. CDR3 length: 15 amino acids. The DNA for the CDR3 is TGCGCCAGCAGCTCCGCTAGCGGAGCTTACTACGAGCAGTACTTC. It codes for CASSSASGAYYEQYF.

The chain carries TRBV7-3 and TRBJ1-1; TRBD1 is a possible D gene (5 bases). The CDR3 has 13 residues. V was clipped by 1 base and J by 8 bases, with 11 bases between them. Germline CDR1 SGHTA, CDR2 FQGTGA. Written as DNA, the CDR3 is TGTGCCAGCAGCTTAATAAGGGGATACGAAGCTTTCTTT. It yields the protein CASSLIRGYEAFF. Together with reference TRBV7-3 and TRBJ1-1, the CDR3 gives the full variable domain: GAGVSQTPSNKVTEKGKYVELRCDPISGHTALYWYRQSLGQGPEFLIYFQGTGAADDSGLPNDRFFAVRPEGSVSTLKIQRTERGDSAVYLCASSLIRGYEAFFGQGTRLTVV.

In its sample, this clonotype was seen many times. V is TRBV6-5 and J is TRBJ1-1, with a possible D match to TRBD1 (5 bases). CDR1 is MNHEY, CDR2 SVGAGI, per germline. The CDR3 is made up of 14 amino acids. With 3 bases removed from V and 1 base from J, the gap between germline ends came to 9 bases. The CDR3 region is CASSYQGANTEAFF. The CDR3 DNA follows: TGTGCCAGCAGTTATCAGGGAGCGAACACTGAAGCTTTCTTT.

The sample holds many counts of this clonotype. The J gene is TRBJ1-2, the V gene TRBV10-3; D unresolved. CDR3 length equals 15 residues. V was clipped by 0 bases and J by 4 bases, with 12 bases between them. CDR1 and CDR2 from the germline V gene are ENHRY and SYGVKD. The CDR3 region is CAISESTARPYGYTF. In nucleotides, the CDR3 is TGTGCCATCAGTGAGTCTACAGCCAGACCCTATGGCTACACCTTC.

This clonotype appeared many times. V usage is TRBV12-3 or TRBV12-4 and J usage is TRBJ1-4; D perhaps matches TRBD1 (5 bases). The CDR3 is 15 amino acids. Trimming took 3 bases from V and 3 from J, leaving 11 bases between them. CDR3 amino acids: CASSFMGLPNEKLFF. As DNA, the CDR3 is TGTGCCAGCAGTTTCATGGGGCTGCCTAATGAAAAACTGTTTTTT.

This clonotype was found once. The V gene is TRBV5-1, the J gene TRBJ2-2; D call uncertain. The germline V and J ends were trimmed by 4 bases and 1 base, with 8 bases remaining between them. The germline CDR1 and CDR2 sequences are SGHRS and YFSETQ. The CDR3 has 14 amino acids. The CDR3 protein is CASSAAGNTGELFF. The DNA for the CDR3 is TGCGCCAGCAGCGCGGCAGGGAACACCGGGGAGCTGTTTTTT.

There are a few counts of this clonotype. The J gene is TRBJ2-5, the V gene TRBV19; possible D gene TRBD1, 6 bases. This CDR3 contains 13 residues. Germline values: CDR1 LNHDA, CDR2 SQIVND (reference sequence). Trimming took 5 bases from V and 1 from J, leaving 8 bases between them. This CDR3 reads CASSPGAQETQYF. The CDR3 region has the DNA TGTGCCAGTAGTCCAGGGGCCCAAGAGACCCAGTACTTC.

This clonotype was picked up many times. The V call is TRBV7-9, the J call TRBJ1-5; possibly TRBD1 for D (6 bases). Germline CDR1 is SEHNR and CDR2 is FQNEAQ (reference sequence). V lost 1 base and J 7 bases, leaving 11 bases between the germline ends. CDR3 size: 14 residues. The CDR3 region is CASSLVGGWQPQHF. CDR3 DNA sequence: TGTGCCAGCAGCTTAGTGGGGGGCTGGCAGCCCCAGCATTTT.

This chain uses TRBV5-1 with TRBJ2-2; 9 bases line up with TRBD1. The CDR3 length is 15 residues. Trimming at V came to 6 bases and at J to 3 bases, leaving 6 bases not matched to a gene. Germline V gene sequence: CDR1 SGHRS, CDR2 YFSETQ. The chain's CDR3 is CASTLTGGDTGELFF. The DNA of the CDR3 is TGCGCCAGCACCCTGACAGGGGGGGACACCGGGGAGCTGTTTTTT.

This clonotype showed up just a few times. This chain connects TRBV28 to TRBJ1-1; a weak D match, TRBD1 (6 bases). Per germline, CDR1 MDHEN and CDR2 SYDVKM. The CDR3 is 16 residues long. Trimming removed 2 bases from V and 5 bases from J, with 18 bases in between. CDR3 protein: CASSLEVVRRGTEAFF. In nucleotides, the CDR3 is TGTGCCAGCAGTTTAGAGGTAGTCAGGAGGGGGACTGAAGCTTTCTTT.

The chain is built from TRBV10-3 and TRBJ2-2; D gene unclear. The CDR3 consists of 22 residues. Looked up from germline, CDR1 is ENHRY and CDR2 is SYGVKD. Trimming stripped 1 base from V and 2 bases from J, with 29 bases between. The CDR3 DNA sequence: TGTGCCATCAGTGAGTTGTTCGGCGTCGTACTGGGCAGAGAAGATAACACCGGGGAGCTGTTTTTT. It translates to CAISELFGVVLGREDNTGELFF.

The V and J genes are TRBV7-8 and TRBJ1-6; D unresolved. V dropped 6 bases and J dropped 11 bases, with 23 bases sitting between them. Germline values: CDR1 SGHVS, CDR2 FQNEAQ. The CDR3 loop spans 16 amino acids. The chain's CDR3 is CASSLSAVDQDPPLHF. In DNA form, the CDR3 reads TGTGCCAGCAGTTTATCGGCGGTAGATCAGGATCCACCCCTCCACTTT.

This clonotype was observed a few times. The chain has TRBV5-1 and TRBJ1-6; TRBD1 matches at 10 bases. The germline V gene has CDR1 SGHRS and CDR2 YFSETQ. The trim removed 5 bases at V and 7 bases at J, leaving 6 bases unmatched. This CDR3 region has 15 residues. The CDR3 DNA reads as TGCGCCAGCAGACCGAGGACAGGGGGGAATTCACCCCTCCACTTT. This encodes CASRPRTGGNSPLHF.

The V gene is TRBV10-1, the J gene TRBJ2-5; 7 nucleotides match TRBD1. Germline V gene lookup returns CDR1 WNHNN and CDR2 SYGVQD (reference sequence). CDR3 length: 15 amino acids. V lost 8 bases to trimming and J lost 5 bases; unmatched junction nucleotides: 14. CDR3 nucleotide sequence: TGCGCCAGCCTTATCGACAGGGCCCCGCGGGAGACCCAGTACTTC. It specifies CASLIDRAPRETQYF.

This clonotype occurred many times. The chain is built from TRBV7-8 and TRBJ1-1; TRBD1 aligns across 8 bases. The CDR3 extends over 15 amino acids. Germline CDR1 reads SGHVS; CDR2 reads FQNEAQ. Trimming cost V 5 bases and J 2 bases; bases outside gene matches: 7. CDR3 amino acids: CASSTGDRLNTEAFF. The DNA of the CDR3 is TGTGCCAGCAGCACAGGGGACAGGTTAAACACTGAAGCTTTCTTT. The full variable domain, in which reference TRBV7-8 and TRBJ1-1 provide the parts outside the CDR3, is GAGVSQSPRYKVAKRGQDVALRCDPISGHVSLFWYQQALGQGPEFLTYFQNEAQLDKSGLPSDRFFAERPEGSVSTLKIQRTQQEDSAVYLCASSTGDRLNTEAFFGQGTRLTVV.

This clonotype was seen a handful of times. The chain employs TRBV2 and TRBJ1-2; no reliable D call. Germline V gene data show CDR1 as SNHLY and CDR2 as FYNNEI. Trimming cost V 7 bases and J 0 bases, with 9 bases left between them. The CDR3 has 13 residues. CDR3: CASNDGPNYGYTF. CDR3 sequence (DNA): TGTGCCAGCAATGACGGGCCTAACTATGGCTACACCTTC.

This clonotype was seen many times. The gene calls are TRBV5-6 and TRBJ1-2; 7 bases map to TRBD1. The J segment lost 2 bases and the V segment lost 4 bases, leaving 5 bases of the junction unmatched. Looked up from germline, CDR1 is SGHDT and CDR2 is YYEEEE. CDR3 length: 14 amino acids. The chain's CDR3 is CASSIRDSNYGYTF. CDR3 in DNA: TGTGCCAGCAGCATTCGGGACAGCAACTATGGCTACACCTTC.

In this sample, this clonotype turned up once. The rearrangement joins TRBV19 to TRBJ1-1, with 9 bases identical to TRBD1. This CDR3 has 18 amino acids. V was pared by 5 bases and J by 1 base, with 14 bases of the junction left unmatched. CDR1 is LNHDA and CDR2 is SQIVND in the germline V gene (reference sequence). The CDR3: CASSLIFFPGQGNTEAFF. The CDR3 nucleotides read TGTGCCAGTAGTTTAATTTTCTTTCCGGGACAGGGGAACACTGAAGCTTTCTTT.

This clonotype was recorded a few times. The V and J genes are TRBV19 and TRBJ1-2, with 8 bases lining up with TRBD1. J lost 3 bases, V lost 7 bases, and 7 bases had no gene match. CDR3 length: 14 amino acids. In germline, CDR1 is LNHDA, CDR2 SQIVND (reference sequence). The CDR3 DNA is TGTGCCAGTACCCCATGGGGACAGGACTATGGCTACACCTTC. It specifies CASTPWGQDYGYTF.